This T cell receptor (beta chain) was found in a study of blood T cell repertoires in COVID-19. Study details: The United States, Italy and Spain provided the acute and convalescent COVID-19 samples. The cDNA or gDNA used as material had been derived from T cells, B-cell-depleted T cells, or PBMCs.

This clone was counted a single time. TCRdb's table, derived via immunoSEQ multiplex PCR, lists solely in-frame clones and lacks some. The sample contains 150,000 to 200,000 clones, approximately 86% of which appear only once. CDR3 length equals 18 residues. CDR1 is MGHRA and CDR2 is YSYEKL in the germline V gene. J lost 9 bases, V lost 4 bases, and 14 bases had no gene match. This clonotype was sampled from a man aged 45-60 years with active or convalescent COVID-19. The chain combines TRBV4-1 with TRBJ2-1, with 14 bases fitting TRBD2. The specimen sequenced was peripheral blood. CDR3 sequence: CASSLFLGTSGSFGEQFF. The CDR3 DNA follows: TGCGCCAGCAGCCTTTTTCTCGGGACTAGCGGGAGTTTCGGTGAGCAGTTCTTC.